The 17 T cell receptor beta chains given below trace back to one sample, sequenced in a study of blood T cell repertoires in COVID-19 (dated by TCRdb to about 2020). The library was prepared using the immunoSEQ multiplex PCR assay. Here the immuneACCESS table is served through TCRdb, limited to in-frame sequences with V and J called. Missing clones are a known gap in these copies; in checked studies unresolved V genes cover under half, and the rest lacks a known reason. The sample table shows around 100,000 clones, and 90% are seen once. Over 6.5% of the sample comes from the top ten. Specimen: peripheral blood. The receptors derive from a man younger than 35 with COVID-19, enrolled during active disease.

The chain is built from TRBV29-1 and TRBJ2-1, with TRBD1 matching over 10 bases. Germline CDR1 and CDR2: SQVTM and ANQGSEA. The CDR3 length is 14 residues. Trimming at V came to 4 bases and at J to 8 bases, leaving 8 bases not matched to a gene. In nucleotides, the CDR3 is TGCAGCGTTGGTGGGACAGGGGCGTTTGATGAGCAGTTCTTC. It encodes CSVGGTGAFDEQFF.

The V gene is TRBV19, the J gene TRBJ2-7, with 8 bases that match TRBD1. Germline V gene lookup returns CDR1 LNHDA and CDR2 SQIVND (reference sequence). The CDR3 runs to 15 residues. Unmatched junction bases numbered 7, after V lost 6 bases and J lost 0 bases. The CDR3 is CASSMDRDGSYEQYF. CDR3 DNA: TGTGCCAGTAGCATGGACAGGGACGGCTCCTACGAGCAGTACTTC.

This clone was seen only a few times. The V call is TRBV5-4, the J call TRBJ2-2; 15 bases are shared with TRBD2. Germline trimming cut 3 bases from V and 4 bases from J; bases unmatched to any gene: 4. CDR3 length: 17 amino acids. CDR1 is SGHNT and CDR2 is YYREEE in the germline V gene (reference sequence). CDR3: CASSSGLAGGTTGELFF. In DNA, the CDR3 is TGTGCCAGCAGCTCCGGACTAGCGGGAGGGACCACCGGGGAGCTGTTTTTT.

The rearrangement links TRBV19 to TRBJ2-7; 9 bases agree with TRBD1. The CDR3 has 16 residues. After removal of 6 bases from V and 3 bases from J, the junction contained 12 bases not matched to a gene. Germline-derived CDR1 and CDR2 are LNHDA and SQIVND (reference sequence). The CDR3 protein is CASRRSGTGKNYEQYF. DNA of the CDR3: TGTGCCAGTAGAAGATCCGGGACAGGGAAGAACTACGAGCAGTACTTC.

The CDR3 loop reads CASSLASEPSTDTQYF. The CDR3 coding sequence is TGTGCCAGCAGCTTGGCTAGCGAACCTAGCACAGATACGCAGTATTTT. The chain recombines TRBV5-6 with TRBJ2-3; D possibly corresponds to TRBD2 (6 bases). Germline values: CDR1 SGHDT, CDR2 YYEEEE. This CDR3 is built from 16 residues. Trimming stripped 0 bases from V and 0 bases from J, with 11 bases between. The whole variable domain, remainder taken from reference TRBV5-6 and TRBJ2-3, is DAGVTQSPTHLIKTRGQQVTLRCSPKSGHDTVSWYQQALGQGPQFIFQYYEEEERQRGNFPDRFSGHQFPNYSSELNVNALLLGDSALYLCASSLASEPSTDTQYFGPGTRLTVL.

The V gene is TRBV7-9, the J gene TRBJ1-2, with a weak D call TRBD1 (6 bases). V lost 3 bases and J lost 0, with 11 bases in between. CDR1 and CDR2 (germline): SEHNR, FQNEAQ (reference sequence). The CDR3 extends over 15 amino acids. The CDR3 loop reads CASSFGQRTNYGYTF. The CDR3 bases are TGTGCCAGCAGCTTCGGACAGAGAACTAACTATGGCTACACCTTC.

V gene TRBV27 combines with J gene TRBJ1-3, with D perhaps matching TRBD1 (6 bases). The CDR3 consists of 16 residues. V was cut by 5 bases and J by 1 base, with 15 bases left in between. Germline V gene data show CDR1 as MNHEY and CDR2 as SMNVEV (reference sequence). CDR3 loop: CASSLLQGPSGNTIYF. The CDR3 coding sequence is TGTGCCAGCAGTCTGCTACAGGGACCGTCTGGAAACACCATATATTTT.

The chain recombines TRBV29-1 with TRBJ2-2; 11 positions match TRBD1. From germline, CDR1 is SQVTM and CDR2 ANQGSEA. The CDR3 has 15 amino acids. With V trimmed by 3 bases and J by 5 bases, 5 bases remained unmatched. As DNA, the CDR3 is TGCAGCGTTGAGTCCGGGACAGGGGGTACCGGGGAGCTGTTTTTT. Amino acid sequence: CSVESGTGGTGELFF.

The V call is TRBV28, the J call TRBJ2-1; 9 bases match TRBD2. The CDR3 is 18 amino acids. V gave up 2 bases and J gave up 7 bases; unmatched junction bases: 15. The germline gives CDR1 MDHEN, CDR2 SYDVKM. The DNA for the CDR3 is TGTGCCAGCAGTTTACTCCGCTTAGCGGGAGCGAGGTCAAATGAGCAGTTCTTC. This translates into CASSLLRLAGARSNEQFF. Variable domain in full (rest from reference TRBV28 and TRBJ2-1): DVKVTQSSRYLVKRTGEKVFLECVQDMDHENMFWYRQDPGLGLRLIYFSYDVKMKEKGDIPEGYSVSREKKERFSLILESASTNQTSMYLCASSLLRLAGARSNEQFFGPGTRLTVL.

The chain has TRBV6-5 and TRBJ2-2; tentatively, D is TRBD1 (8 bases). This CDR3 is 16 amino acids long. The germline gives CDR1 MNHEY, CDR2 SVGAGI. V was shortened by 4 bases and J by 6 bases, with 18 bases between the two germline ends. CDR3 sequence: CASSSPGTGGAGELFF. The CDR3 nucleotides are TGTGCCAGCAGTTCCCCGGGAACAGGGGGGGCCGGGGAGCTGTTTTTT.

V usage is TRBV3-1 (or the pseudogene TRBV3-2) and J usage is TRBJ1-5; D possibly corresponds to TRBD1 (6 bases). The length of the CDR3 is 12 residues. Germline V gives CDR1 LGHDT, CDR2 YNNKEL (reference sequence). V lost 8 bases and J lost 4, with 9 bases in between. CDR3 nucleotides: TGTGCCAGCGCAACAGGGAATCAGCCCCAGCATTTT. Translated: CASATGNQPQHF.

This chain uses TRBV25-1 with TRBJ2-1, with 11 nucleotides matching TRBD2. CDR3 length: 18 amino acids. CDR1 is MGHDK and CDR2 is SYGVNS in the germline V gene. With V trimmed by 8 bases and J by 0 bases, 12 bases remained unmatched. CDR3 region: CASVGTSGQFSSYNEQFF. The CDR3 DNA reads as TGTGCCAGCGTCGGGACTAGCGGCCAATTCAGCTCCTACAATGAGCAGTTCTTC.

The chain joins TRBV24-1 to TRBJ2-2; 8 bases align to TRBD2. This CDR3 region has 15 residues. Germline CDR1 and CDR2: KGHDR and SFDVKD. V was pared by 4 bases and J by 4 bases, with 4 bases of the junction left unmatched. CDR3 nucleotides: TGTGCCACCAGTGACCGGAGCGGGAGCACCGGGGAGCTGTTTTTT. Protein sequence: CATSDRSGSTGELFF.

CDR3 DNA: TGTGCCAGCAGCTCGGGGCAGGGGTACACAGATACGCAGTATTTT. Protein: CASSSGQGYTDTQYF. The chain recombines TRBV5-4 with TRBJ2-3, with D maybe TRBD1 (6 bases). Germline CDR1 is SGHNT and CDR2 is YYREEE (reference sequence). The V end lost 3 bases, the J end lost 2 bases, and 13 bases lay between the germline ends. The CDR3 runs to 15 residues.

The genes are TRBV3-1 (or the pseudogene TRBV3-2) and TRBJ2-2; D possibly corresponds to TRBD2 (6 bases). CDR3 size: 17 residues. CDR1 and CDR2 from the germline V gene are LGHDT and YNNKEL (reference sequence). The V end was cut by 5 bases, the J end by 6 bases, with 22 bases between. CDR3 sequence: CASSVIPHSPGAGELFF. Here the CDR3 DNA reads TGTGCCAGCAGCGTAATCCCTCACAGTCCGGGGGCCGGGGAGCTGTTTTTT.

This chain joins TRBV27 and TRBJ2-6; TRBD1 might be the D (5 bases). Germline V gene lookup returns CDR1 MNHEY and CDR2 SMNVEV (reference sequence). The CDR3 consists of 17 residues. The germline V and J ends were trimmed by 2 bases and 0 bases, with 11 bases remaining between them. The DNA for the CDR3 is TGTGCCAGCAGTTTAGCAGACAGTTCCTCTGGGGCCAACGTCCTGACTTTC. Its translation is CASSLADSSSGANVLTF.

V gene TRBV6-2 or TRBV6-3 combines with J gene TRBJ2-5; 13 nucleotides match TRBD2. The trim removed 2 bases at V and 5 bases at J, leaving 2 bases unmatched. Germline CDR1 and CDR2: MNHEY and SVGEGT. CDR3 length equals 15 residues. For the CDR3, the DNA is TGTGCCAGCAGTTACCGGACTAGCGGGAGTGAGACCCAGTACTTC. It translates to CASSYRTSGSETQYF.